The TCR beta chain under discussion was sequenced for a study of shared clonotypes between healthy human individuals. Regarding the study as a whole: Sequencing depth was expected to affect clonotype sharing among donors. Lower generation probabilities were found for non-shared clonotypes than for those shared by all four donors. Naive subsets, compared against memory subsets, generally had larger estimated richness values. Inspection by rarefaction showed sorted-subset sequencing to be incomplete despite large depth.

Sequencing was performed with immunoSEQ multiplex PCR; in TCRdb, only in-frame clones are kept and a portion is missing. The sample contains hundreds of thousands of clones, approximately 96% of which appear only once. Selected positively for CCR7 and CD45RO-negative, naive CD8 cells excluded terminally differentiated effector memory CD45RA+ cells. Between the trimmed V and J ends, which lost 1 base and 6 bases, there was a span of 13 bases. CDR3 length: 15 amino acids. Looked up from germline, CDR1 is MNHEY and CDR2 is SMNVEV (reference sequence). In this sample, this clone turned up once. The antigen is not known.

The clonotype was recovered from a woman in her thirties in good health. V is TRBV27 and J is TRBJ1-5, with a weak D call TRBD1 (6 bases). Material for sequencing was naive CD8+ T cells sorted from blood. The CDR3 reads CASSLLGGGRQPQHF. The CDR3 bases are TGTGCCAGCAGTTTATTAGGGGGTGGGCGTCAGCCCCAGCATTTT.